These 32 T cell receptor beta chains came from one sample sequenced in a study of beta chain features in type 1 diabetes (dated by TCRdb to the late 2010s). The library relied on the immunoSEQ multiplex PCR assay. The entire isolated RNA was reverse transcribed using the High Capacity cDNA Reverse Transcription Kit, and thus expressed TCRB transcripts were sequenced. TCRdb retrieved this table from immuneACCESS and kept in-frame rearrangements only. Not all clones are present; in checked studies, unresolved V genes account for under half, and no reason is known for the remainder. For this sample there are fewer than 500,000 clones; around 13% appear just once. The top ten clonotypes cover about 0.04% of the sample. The sample consisted of naive CD4+ T cells from blood. The cell subset or site label for this specimen denotes: true naive CD4+ T cells. Source of these receptors: a man aged 25-45 years in good health.

This clone was detected a few times. The chain recombines TRBV7-9 with TRBJ2-1, with D perhaps matching TRBD1 or TRBD2 (5 bases each). Trimming removed 2 bases at V and 6 bases at J, with 20 bases between. The CDR3 is made up of 17 amino acids. CDR1 and CDR2 (germline): SEHNR, FQNEAQ (reference sequence). CDR3 protein: CASSLLRGRDRGNEQFF. In DNA form, the CDR3 reads TGTGCCAGCAGCTTACTAAGGGGAAGAGACCGGGGCAATGAGCAGTTCTTC. Using reference TRBV7-9 and TRBJ2-1 for the parts outside the CDR3, the full variable domain is DTGVSQNPRHKITKRGQNVTFRCDPISEHNRLYWYRQTLGQGPEFLTYFQNEAQLEKSRLLSDRFSAERPKGSFSTLEIQRTEQGDSAMYLCASSLLRGRDRGNEQFFGPGTRLTVL.

The sample holds a few counts of this clone. This chain connects TRBV7-9 to TRBJ2-7, with 8 bases lining up with TRBD1. CDR3 length: 17 amino acids. CDR1 is SEHNR and CDR2 is FQNEAQ in the germline V gene (reference sequence). V gave up 2 bases and J gave up 0 bases; unmatched junction bases: 9. The CDR3 sequence: CASSLITGGPSSYEQYF. In DNA, the CDR3 is TGTGCCAGCAGCTTAATAACAGGGGGTCCGAGCTCCTACGAGCAGTACTTC.

The chain couples TRBV14 to TRBJ1-1; D uncertain. V was cut by 4 bases and J by 3 bases, with 3 bases left in between. Germline lookup yields CDR1 SGHDN and CDR2 FVKESK. This CDR3 spans 11 amino acids. The CDR3 nucleotides are TGTGCCAGCAGCCGCTACACTGAAGCTTTCTTT. Amino acid sequence: CASSRYTEAFF.

This chain connects TRBV30 to TRBJ2-7, with D unresolved. The CDR3 contains 11 residues. V was pared by 4 bases and J by 5 bases, with 9 bases between. The germline CDR1 and CDR2 sequences are GTSNPN and SVGIG (reference sequence). The CDR3 spells CAWKRANEQYV. The CDR3 bases are TGTGCCTGGAAAAGGGCGAACGAGCAGTACGTC.

This clone has only a few counts. J is TRBJ2-1 and V is TRBV7-8; 8 bases are a match to TRBD2. This CDR3 spans 15 amino acids. Unmatched junction bases numbered 4, after V lost 1 base and J lost 5 bases. Germline V gene lookup returns CDR1 SGHVS and CDR2 FQNEAQ. The CDR3, as DNA: TGTGCCAGCAGCTTAGTTCGACTAGCGAACAATGAGCAGTTCTTC. It is translated as CASSLVRLANNEQFF.

The V and J genes are TRBV30 and TRBJ2-2, with TRBD2 matching 11 bases. The V gene's germline CDR1 is GTSNPN and CDR2 SVGIG (reference sequence). J was trimmed by 5 bases and V by 4 bases; bases with no gene match: 3. The CDR3 length is 14 residues. The CDR3 here is CAWIGTSGTGELFF. The CDR3 DNA follows: TGTGCCTGGATAGGGACTAGCGGAACCGGGGAGCTGTTTTTT. Variable domain in full (rest from reference TRBV30 and TRBJ2-2): SQTIHQWPATLVQPVGSPLSLECTVEGTSNPNLYWYRQAAGRGLQLLFYSVGIGQISSEVPQNLSASRPQDRQFILSSKKLLLSDSGFYLCAWIGTSGTGELFFGEGSRLTVL.

This clone has just a few counts. The V gene is TRBV9, the J gene TRBJ2-3; no clear D gene. V lost 0 bases and J lost 9, with 11 bases in between. Germline V gene data show CDR1 as SGDLS and CDR2 as YYNGEE. The CDR3 has 13 residues. The CDR3 sequence is CASSVASAETQYF. Written as DNA, the CDR3 is TGTGCCAGCAGCGTAGCGAGCGCGGAAACGCAGTATTTT.

This clone was picked up one time. The chain combines TRBV6-5 with TRBJ1-2; tentative D call: TRBD1 (5 bases). V gave up 5 bases and J gave up 2 bases, with 9 bases separating them. Germline CDR1 reads MNHEY; CDR2 reads SVGAGI. The CDR3 sequence is 13 residues long. CDR3 protein: CASSDGQNYGYTF. The CDR3 coding sequence is TGTGCCAGCAGTGATGGACAAAACTATGGCTACACCTTC.

In regard to this clone: The same CDR3 is also encoded by other DNA sequences in this sample. The CDR3 DNA reads as TGCAGTGCTAGTGCATACAATGAGCAGTTCTTC. Amino acids: CSASAYNEQFF. The gene calls are TRBV20-1 and TRBJ2-1; D gene ambiguous. Germline CDR1 DFQATT, CDR2 SNEGSKA (reference sequence). Trimming removed 3 bases from V and 4 bases from J, with 4 bases in between. The CDR3 is 11 residues long.

The V gene is TRBV4-1, the J gene TRBJ2-1; D is uncertain. The germline CDR1 and CDR2 sequences are MGHRA and YSYEKL. The CDR3 runs 15 residues. V was shortened by 2 bases and J by 0 bases, with 8 bases between the two germline ends. CDR3 DNA: TGCGCCAGCAGCCAACGCGTACTCTCCTACAATGAGCAGTTCTTC. Encoded protein: CASSQRVLSYNEQFF.

The chain has TRBV18 and TRBJ2-6; D remains ambiguous. The CDR3 length is 18 residues. Trimming shortened V by 0 bases and J by 1 base, and 13 bases separated the two germline ends. Germline CDR1 and CDR2: KGHSH and LQKENI. CDR3 in amino acids: CASSPPNRALSGANVLTF. CDR3 nucleotides: TGTGCCAGCTCACCACCCAACAGAGCCTTATCTGGGGCCAACGTCCTGACTTTC.

Only a few counts were recorded for this clone. This rearrangement joins TRBV29-1 to TRBJ2-3; the D gene is possibly TRBD1 (5 bases). The V end lost 2 bases, the J end lost 4 bases, and 7 bases lay between the germline ends. CDR1 and CDR2 from the germline V gene are SQVTM and ANQGSEA. This CDR3 is built from 12 residues. In DNA, the CDR3 is TGCAGCGTTGAACAGGGCCCAGATACGCAGTATTTT. Translation gives CSVEQGPDTQYF.

There are a few counts of this clone. This chain links TRBV10-3 with TRBJ1-3; possibly TRBD1 for D (6 bases). V was pared by 7 bases and J by 4 bases, with 14 bases between. This CDR3 comprises 14 residues. Germline V lookup: CDR1 ENHRY, CDR2 SYGVKD. The DNA of the CDR3 is TGTGCCATCAAATCGGGGGCAGGCGGAAACACCATATATTTT. Its protein product is CAIKSGAGGNTIYF.

This chain connects TRBV5-1 to TRBJ2-1, with D hard to call. Trimming took off 2 bases at V and 10 bases at J, with 4 bases between the two ends. The CDR3 sequence is 10 residues long. Germline V gene data show CDR1 as SGHRS and CDR2 as YFSETQ. CDR3 nucleotide sequence: TGCGCCAGCAGCTTATGGGAGCAGTTCTTC. Amino acid sequence: CASSLWEQFF.

There are a few counts of this clone. This sequence joins TRBV4-1 and TRBJ1-4; D is ambiguous. Trimming took 0 bases from V and 4 from J, leaving 9 bases between them. Per germline, CDR1 MGHRA and CDR2 YSYEKL. This CDR3 has 15 amino acids. The CDR3 DNA follows: TGCGCCAGCAGCCAAGAGAACAGCCATAATGAAAAACTGTTTTTT. Amino acid sequence: CASSQENSHNEKLFF.

V gene TRBV2 combines with J gene TRBJ2-7; the D is unclear. This CDR3 region has 13 residues. Germline V gene sequence: CDR1 SNHLY, CDR2 FYNNEI. V dropped 7 bases and J dropped 3 bases, with 13 bases sitting between them. The CDR3: CASTLERLYEQYV. The CDR3 DNA follows: TGTGCCAGCACTCTGGAACGGCTCTACGAGCAGTACGTC.

This clone was seen a few times. The gene calls are TRBV5-4 and TRBJ2-7; D is uncertain. V lost 0 bases and J 0 bases, leaving 7 bases between the germline ends. CDR3 length: 14 residues. In germline, CDR1 is SGHNT, CDR2 YYREEE (reference sequence). CDR3 sequence: CASSLDSSSYEQYV. The CDR3 DNA sequence: TGTGCCAGCAGCTTGGACTCGAGCTCCTACGAGCAGTACGTC.

This clone was picked up a small number of times. This chain uses TRBV29-1 with TRBJ1-2, with D uncertain. The CDR3 spans 12 residues. V shed 4 bases and J shed 4 bases, with 10 bases lying between them. Germline CDR1 and CDR2: SQVTM and ANQGSEA. The chain's CDR3 is CSVGIETYGYTF. The CDR3 DNA reads as TGCAGCGTTGGGATAGAGACCTATGGCTACACCTTC.

V is TRBV27 and J is TRBJ1-6, with 12 bases matching TRBD1. The germline V gene has CDR1 MNHEY and CDR2 SMNVEV (reference sequence). With V trimmed by 6 bases and J by 10 bases, 10 bases remained unmatched. The CDR3 spans 16 residues. CDR3: CASSTPGQGAGSPLHF. In DNA, the CDR3 is TGTGCCAGCAGCACCCCGGGACAGGGGGCTGGGTCACCCCTCCACTTT.

The rearrangement links TRBV6-5 to TRBJ2-1; D perhaps matches TRBD2 (5 bases). The germline CDR1 and CDR2 sequences are MNHEY and SVGAGI. V lost 6 bases to trimming and J lost 2 bases, with 8 bases between them. The CDR3 consists of 13 residues. DNA for the CDR3: TGTGCCAGCAGAGCCGGGGCCTACAATGAGCAGTTCTTC. Residues: CASRAGAYNEQFF.

This chain uses TRBV2 with TRBJ2-3, with D uncertain. There are 11 residues in the CDR3. With 5 bases removed from V and 6 bases from J, the gap between germline ends came to 6 bases. CDR1 SNHLY and CDR2 FYNNEI come from the germline V gene. Written as DNA, the CDR3 is TGTGCCAGCAGTCTCTCGGATACGCAGTATTTT. As protein: CASSLSDTQYF. The full variable domain, its missing parts supplied by reference TRBV2 and TRBJ2-3, is EPEVTQTPSHQVTQMGQEVILRCVPISNHLYFYWYRQILGQKVEFLVSFYNNEISEKSEIFDDQFSVERPDGSNFTLKIRSTKLEDSAMYFCASSLSDTQYFGPGTRLTVL.

This clone occurred a few times. This chain joins TRBV28 and TRBJ2-1, with 7 nucleotides matching TRBD1. J was trimmed by 14 bases and V by 8 bases; bases with no gene match: 9. CDR3 length equals 11 residues. Germline V CDR1 and CDR2: MDHEN, SYDVKM. CDR3 sequence (DNA): TGTGCCAGCGGCGACAGGGTGGCAGAGTTCTTC. Translated: CASGDRVAEFF. The entire variable domain, with the rest obtained from reference TRBV28 and TRBJ2-1, is as follows: DVKVTQSSRYLVKRTGEKVFLECVQDMDHENMFWYRQDPGLGLRLIYFSYDVKMKEKGDIPEGYSVSREKKERFSLILESASTNQTSMYLCASGDRVAEFFGPGTRLTVL.

This clone turned up a few times. The rearrangement joins TRBV18 to TRBJ1-1; 8 bases line up with TRBD1. With 4 bases clipped from V and 6 bases from J, the junction kept 4 bases outside the gene matches. The CDR3 contains 13 residues. CDR1 and CDR2 (germline): KGHSH, LQKENI. The CDR3 DNA follows: TGTGCCAGCTCACAGGGACAGGAAGCTGAAGCTTTCTTT. As protein: CASSQGQEAEAFF.

The chain links TRBV9 to TRBJ1-2; D ambiguous. The CDR3 sequence is 15 residues long. Per germline, CDR1 SGDLS and CDR2 YYNGEE. Trimming shortened V by 0 bases and J by 0 bases, and 9 bases separated the two germline ends. Here the CDR3 DNA reads TGTGCCAGCAGCGTAGACGCCACCCCTAACTATGGCTACACCTTC. Translated: CASSVDATPNYGYTF.

There are a few counts of this clone. V is TRBV29-1 and J is TRBJ2-7; D may be TRBD2 (6 bases). Germline CDR1 and CDR2: SQVTM and ANQGSEA. The CDR3 spans 12 residues. Trimming pared 4 bases from V and 2 bases from J, leaving 9 bases between. The CDR3 bases are TGCAGCGTTGTTTGGGGGGCCTACGAGCAGTACTTC. Translating gives CSVVWGAYEQYF.

This clone was found a few times. The rearrangement joins TRBV9 to TRBJ2-1, with 14 bases that match TRBD2. The V gene's germline CDR1 is SGDLS and CDR2 YYNGEE. The CDR3 has 16 residues. Trimming cost V 4 bases and J 7 bases; bases outside gene matches: 7. The CDR3 bases are TGTGCCAGCAGCATCGGGACTAGCGGGGGCTTAAATGAGCAGTTCTTC. Its protein product is CASSIGTSGGLNEQFF.

Concerning this clone: This CDR3 is also generated by other DNA sequences in the sample. The genes are TRBV30 and TRBJ2-2; tentatively, D is TRBD2 (6 bases). The CDR3 spans 13 residues. Germline CDR1 is GTSNPN and CDR2 is SVGIG (reference sequence). V lost 4 bases, J lost 3 bases, and 9 bases lay in between. The CDR3 protein is CAWTGTHTGELFF. The CDR3 DNA sequence: TGTGCCTGGACCGGGACTCACACCGGGGAGCTGTTTTTT.

This clone was observed a few times. The chain employs TRBV30 and TRBJ2-1, with no clear D. V lost 5 bases and J 1 base, leaving 12 bases between the germline ends. CDR1 is GTSNPN, CDR2 SVGIG, per germline (reference sequence). The CDR3 runs to 14 residues. The CDR3 nucleotides read TGTGCCTGGGCAAAGTTTGGTTCCTACAATGAGCAGTTCTTC. Translated, it gives CAWAKFGSYNEQFF.

This clone was found a few times. The chain combines TRBV4-1 with TRBJ2-7; either TRBD1 or TRBD2 may supply D (5 bases each). Per the germline V gene, CDR1 is MGHRA and CDR2 is YSYEKL. The CDR3 runs 14 residues. The V and J ends lost 7 bases and 0 bases respectively, with 13 bases between them. CDR3 sequence: CASKTGTTSYEQYF. CDR3 DNA sequence: TGCGCCAGCAAAACCGGGACGACCTCCTACGAGCAGTACTTC.

This chain uses TRBV15 with TRBJ1-1, with D tentatively TRBD1 (6 bases). V was shortened by 1 base and J by 0 bases, with 12 bases between the two germline ends. CDR3 length: 16 residues. The germline gives CDR1 LNHNV, CDR2 YYDKDF (reference sequence). The CDR3 sequence is CATSRGPQGLNTEAFF. As DNA, the CDR3 is TGTGCCACCAGCAGAGGTCCACAGGGCTTGAACACTGAAGCTTTCTTT.

The chain employs TRBV7-2 and TRBJ2-1; the match to TRBD1 covers 9 bases. This CDR3 contains 14 residues. Losses at the gene ends were 6 bases for V and 5 bases for J; bases not matched to a gene: 5. Germline loops: CDR1 SGHTA, CDR2 FQGNSA. CDR3 loop: CASRGQGLDNEQFF. CDR3 coding DNA: TGTGCCAGCAGAGGACAGGGGCTAGACAATGAGCAGTTCTTC.

This clone was observed a handful of times. The chain has TRBV29-1 and TRBJ2-6, with D possibly TRBD2 on 5 matching bases. Germline V gene lookup returns CDR1 SQVTM and CDR2 ANQGSEA. This CDR3 is built from 18 residues. V gave up 3 bases and J gave up 1 base, with 19 bases separating them. CDR3 DNA sequence: TGCAGCGTTGATCGTTATGGCGGGCCCGAATCTGGGGCCAACGTCCTGACTTTC. It encodes CSVDRYGGPESGANVLTF.